The 3 T cell receptor beta chains given below trace back to one sample, sequenced in a study of CD8 T cells in ankylosing spondylitis. MiXCR, applied by TCRdb to the 5' RACE reads, yields one record per CDR3 protein. This sample has under 150,000 distinct CDR3 sequences; about 10% occur once, and the top ten carry 4.1%. The sequenced sample was blood, either unsorted or a sorted T cell fraction (not recorded which). The receptors derive from a female donor with ankylosing spondylitis or in good health (not recorded which).

This clonotype was recorded at least ten times. This chain links TRBV27 with TRBJ2-2; D is undetermined. The V end lost 2 bases, the J end lost 4 bases, and 5 bases lay between the germline ends. CDR1 is MNHEY and CDR2 is SMNVEV in the germline V gene (reference sequence). The CDR3 has 13 residues. This chain's CDR3 is CASSLGITGELFF. CDR3 nucleotide sequence: TGTGCCAGCAGTTTAGGGATCACCGGGGAGCTGTTTTTT.

This clonotype was counted many times. This chain connects TRBV25-1 to TRBJ2-1; 10 nucleotides agree with TRBD2. This CDR3 region has 16 residues. Germline assignment: CDR1 MGHDK and CDR2 SYGVNS. Germline trimming cut 4 bases from V and 0 bases from J; bases unmatched to any gene: 3. The DNA of the CDR3 is TGTGCCAGCAGTGTACTAGCGGGAAGCTCCTACAATGAGCAGTTCTTC. Its protein product is CASSVLAGSSYNEQFF.

This clonotype was recorded at least ten times. The rearrangement uses TRBV7-9 and TRBJ1-1, with D unresolved. Germline lookup yields CDR1 SEHNR and CDR2 FQNEAQ (reference sequence). V lost 1 base and J 1 base, leaving 4 bases between the germline ends. The CDR3 has 13 amino acids. The CDR3 is CASSLVENTEAFF. The CDR3 region has the DNA TGTGCCAGCAGCTTAGTTGAGAACACTGAAGCTTTCTTT.